This entry concerns a single T cell receptor beta chain. With roughly 540 ng total RNA as template and a constant-region primer, TCR beta cDNA was made. Slightly modified ARM-PCR, run as three nested multiplex PCR rounds, produced the TCR beta libraries. Each of the first two PCR rounds ran approximately 10 cycles with TRBV1-TRBV30 forward and C-beta reverse primers. In TCRdb, the multiplex PCR reads were re-called with MiXCR into one record per CDR3 protein. The profile shows about 330,000 distinct CDR3 sequences, less than 70% of them singletons. V was pared by 1 base and J by 2 bases, with 5 bases of the junction left unmatched. This CDR3 is built from 15 residues. Looked up from germline, CDR1 is SNHLY and CDR2 is FYNNEI. Out of unsorted whole blood came the blood RNA, and germline DNA was extracted as well. The data were taken from a study of tumor-infiltrating lymphocytes in primary liver carcinoma.

The receptor was isolated from a man aged 35 to 55 with primary liver carcinoma and hepatitis B virus infection. The specimen sequenced was peripheral blood. The chain couples TRBV2 to TRBJ2-7; 7 nucleotides align to TRBD1. CDR3 sequence: CASSEGAGGPYEQYF. The CDR3 coding sequence is TGTGCCAGCAGTGAAGGGGCAGGGGGTCCCTACGAGCAGTACTTC.